The sequence of this T cell receptor (beta chain) was determined in a study of blood T cells in healthy people across ages. Together with a sample-barcoded 5' primer, a J-beta primer mix was included in a second PCR lasting about 7 to 11 cycles. A single record per CDR3 protein comes from TCRdb applying MiXCR to the 5' RACE reads. The sample yields about 500,000 distinct CDR3 sequences, less than 25% seen once. Each sample gave at least 6.5 million isolated PBMCs. This CDR3 contains 13 residues. Trimming cost V 3 bases and J 4 bases, with 10 bases left between them. CDR1 SGHRS and CDR2 YFSETQ come from the germline V gene. The same sample was also used in a study of T cells of mothers and their children.

The sequencing sample was made of blood. This clonotype was sampled from a boy younger than 18 in good health. The V gene is TRBV5-1, the J gene TRBJ1-1; D is possibly TRBD1 (5 bases). The chain's CDR3 is CASSSGTRTEAFF. CDR3 nucleotide sequence: TGCGCCAGCAGCTCGGGGACCCGCACTGAAGCTTTCTTT.